This entry describes one T cell receptor beta chain. Its antigen remains unknown. The study pooled second doses at about 4 or about 12 weeks. The sample is drawn from a study of T cell responses to AZD1222 COVID-19 vaccine. Study-level findings and limits: Among AZD1222 vaccinees, only six or seven were seropositive at baseline. Sampling that yielded the repertoires occurred only after the peak T cell response.

Germline values: CDR1 PRHDT, CDR2 FYEKMQ (reference sequence). Trimming took 1 base from V and 3 from J, leaving 10 bases between them. CDR3 length: 15 residues. Only in-frame clones appear in the TCRdb table, and some are missing; sequencing was by immunoSEQ multiplex PCR. The data contain 190,000 or so clones, 80% to 95% of them seen just once; the ten biggest clones take up about 3.5%. This receptor was obtained from an adult who received the AZD1222 COVID-19 vaccine. V is TRBV13 and J is TRBJ1-3; D is uncertain. The sample was peripheral blood, taken 28 days after the second AZD1222 dose. CDR3 residues: CASSLVTDRGNTIYF. The CDR3 nucleotides read TGTGCCAGCAGCTTAGTAACGGACCGTGGAAACACCATATATTTT.